A single sample is the source of the 2 T cell receptor beta chains below, sequenced in a study of beta chain features in type 1 diabetes. Overall study findings and caveats: Across all four CD4+ subsets, people with type 1 diabetes showed modestly shorter TCRB CDR3s.

The sequenced template was cDNA made from the entire isolated RNA. Assay used: immunoSEQ multiplex PCR; TCRdb lists only in-frame clones, some missing. The sample has about 260,000 clones; roughly 22% are singletons. No cognate antigen is known for these TCRs. The sample was naive CD4+ T cells from blood. Every receptor here comes from a woman in her 40s with type 1 diabetes.

In its sample, this clone was seen a few times. V gene TRBV27 combines with J gene TRBJ2-2; 7 bases match TRBD2. Germline CDR1 and CDR2: MNHEY and SMNVEV (reference sequence). The CDR3 is 14 residues long. V lost 8 bases and J lost 3; bases outside the gene matches: 6. CDR3 sequence reads: CASPQRGYTGELFF. As DNA, the CDR3 is TGTGCCAGCCCTCAGCGGGGTTACACCGGGGAGCTGTTTTTT.

The CDR3 region is CASSPSSGTSGRTDTQYF. The CDR3 nucleotides are TGTGCCAGCAGCCCTTCTTCTGGGACTAGCGGGAGGACAGATACGCAGTATTTT. The gene calls are TRBV7-2 and TRBJ2-3; 15 nucleotides line up with TRBD2. CDR3 length: 18 residues. V lost 5 bases and J lost 3; bases outside the gene matches: 9. Germline CDR1 and CDR2: SGHTA and FQGNSA.